The present entry profiles one T cell receptor beta chain with its context. The antigen is not known. The data originate from a study of cytomegalovirus exposure and HLA in healthy donors. Study background: Prior work identified 117 million unique TCR beta sequences in roughly 190 million T cells.

Each donor was healthy, and each was a bone marrow donor. PCR was performed using 60 Vbeta and 13 Jbeta primers. Some clones are missing from TCRdb's copy, which holds only in-frame ones; the method was immunoSEQ multiplex PCR. Seen here are 140,000 to 150,000 clones, roughly 9.8% observed once, and the top ten hold 1.5% to 2%. Study results and limitations: In terms of immune exposure information, only CMV serostatus was available.

This TCR came from a man aged 50-60 years in good health and CMV-seronegative. Sequencing input: PBMCs.

CDR3 region: CASSLTSGRADTQYF. The DNA for the CDR3 is TGCGCCAGCAGCTTGACTAGCGGGAGGGCAGATACGCAGTATTTT. The chain employs TRBV5-1 and TRBJ2-3; 13 bases are a match to TRBD2. This CDR3 has 15 amino acids. V lost 1 base to trimming and J lost 4 bases; unmatched junction nucleotides: 0. Germline CDR1 is SGHRS and CDR2 is YFSETQ.